This T cell receptor beta chain is from a study of blood T cell repertoires in COVID-19. Study as a whole: Material from acute and convalescent COVID-19 was sourced from the United States, Italy and Spain. From T cells, B-cell-depleted T cells, or PBMCs came the material, which was cDNA or gDNA.

In the original analysis: Estimation of nucleated cell counts relied on the amplification of reference gene primers. The assay was immunoSEQ multiplex PCR, and TCRdb's table has in-frame clones only and misses some. That table furnishes V, J and clone size, whereas the DNA furnished D and trimming. The table lists 250,000 to 350,000 clones, 75% to 90% of them singletons. This CDR3 contains 13 residues. Between the trimmed V and J ends, which lost 3 bases and 5 bases, there was a span of 10 bases. The sequence came from a woman aged 55-75 years with acute or convalescent COVID-19. The rearrangement links TRBV12-3 or TRBV12-4 to TRBJ1-1; D remains unclear. Sequenced material: peripheral blood. The chain's CDR3 is CASSFRVRTEAFF. DNA for the CDR3: TGTGCCAGCAGTTTTAGAGTCCGTACTGAAGCTTTCTTT.